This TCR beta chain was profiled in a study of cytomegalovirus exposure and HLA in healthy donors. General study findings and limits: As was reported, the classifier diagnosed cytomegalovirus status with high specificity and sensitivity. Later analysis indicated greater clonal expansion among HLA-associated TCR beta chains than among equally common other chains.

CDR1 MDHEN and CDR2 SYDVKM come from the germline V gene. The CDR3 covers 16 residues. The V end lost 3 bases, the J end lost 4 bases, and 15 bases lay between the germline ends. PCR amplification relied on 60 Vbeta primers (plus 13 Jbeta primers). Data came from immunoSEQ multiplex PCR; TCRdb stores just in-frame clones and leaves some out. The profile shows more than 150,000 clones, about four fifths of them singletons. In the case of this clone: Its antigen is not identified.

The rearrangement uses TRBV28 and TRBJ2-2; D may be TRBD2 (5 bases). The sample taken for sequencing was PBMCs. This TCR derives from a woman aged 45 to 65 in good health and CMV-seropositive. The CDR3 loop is CASSLFKSAGTGELFF. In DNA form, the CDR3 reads TGTGCCAGCAGTTTGTTTAAGAGCGCGGGCACCGGGGAGCTGTTTTTT.